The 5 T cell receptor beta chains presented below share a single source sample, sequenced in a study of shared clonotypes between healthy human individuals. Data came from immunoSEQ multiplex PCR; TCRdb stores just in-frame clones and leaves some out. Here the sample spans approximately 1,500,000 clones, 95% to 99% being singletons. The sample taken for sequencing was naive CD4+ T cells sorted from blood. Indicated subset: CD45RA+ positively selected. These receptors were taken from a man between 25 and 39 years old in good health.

CDR3 amino acids: CASSVAGKTGELFF. CDR3 in DNA: TGTGCCAGCAGCGTAGCGGGAAAGACCGGGGAGCTGTTTTTT. The chain is built from TRBV9 and TRBJ2-2, with a weak D call TRBD2 (5 bases). Trimming cost V 0 bases and J 5 bases, with 8 bases left between them. Germline V gene data show CDR1 as SGDLS and CDR2 as YYNGEE. There are 14 residues in the CDR3.

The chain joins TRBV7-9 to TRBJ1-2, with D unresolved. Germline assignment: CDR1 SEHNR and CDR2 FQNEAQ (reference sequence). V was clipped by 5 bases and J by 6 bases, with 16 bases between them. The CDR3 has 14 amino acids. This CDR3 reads CASSQGPPIDGYTF. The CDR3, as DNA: TGTGCCAGCAGCCAAGGGCCCCCAATCGATGGCTACACCTTC. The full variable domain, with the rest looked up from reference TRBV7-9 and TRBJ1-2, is DTGVSQNPRHKITKRGQNVTFRCDPISEHNRLYWYRQTLGQGPEFLTYFQNEAQLEKSRLLSDRFSAERPKGSFSTLEIQRTEQGDSAMYLCASSQGPPIDGYTFGSGTRLTVV.

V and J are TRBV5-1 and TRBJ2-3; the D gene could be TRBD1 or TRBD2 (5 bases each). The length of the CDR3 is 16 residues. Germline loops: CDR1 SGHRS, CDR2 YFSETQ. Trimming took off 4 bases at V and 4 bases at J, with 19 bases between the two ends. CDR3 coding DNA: TGCGCCAGCAGCCTAGGGACCCAAAGAGGTCCAGATACGCAGTATTTT. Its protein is CASSLGTQRGPDTQYF. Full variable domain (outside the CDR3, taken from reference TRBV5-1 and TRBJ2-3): KAGVTQTPRYLIKTRGQQVTLSCSPISGHRSVSWYQQTPGQGLQFLFEYFSETQRNKGNFPGRFSGRQFSNSRSEMNVSTLELGDSALYLCASSLGTQRGPDTQYFGPGTRLTVL.

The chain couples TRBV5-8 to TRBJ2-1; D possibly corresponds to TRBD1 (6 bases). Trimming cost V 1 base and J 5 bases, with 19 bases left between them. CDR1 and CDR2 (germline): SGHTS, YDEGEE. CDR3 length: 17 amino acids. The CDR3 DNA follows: TGTGCCAGCAGCTTGATGGTAAGGGTTCAGGGGCACAATGAGCAGTTCTTC. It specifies CASSLMVRVQGHNEQFF.

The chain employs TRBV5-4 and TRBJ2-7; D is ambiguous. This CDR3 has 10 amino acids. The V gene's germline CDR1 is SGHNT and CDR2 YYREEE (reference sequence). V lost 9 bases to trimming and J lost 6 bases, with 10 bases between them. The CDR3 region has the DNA TGTGCCATCCTGAGGAGCGAGCAGTACTTC. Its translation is CAILRSEQYF.